The clone carrying this T cell receptor beta chain has more than one count but fewer than ten. The data stem from a study of T cells after yellow fever vaccination. TCRdb recomputed calls from the 5' RACE reads with MiXCR, one row per CDR3 protein. The table lists 400,000 to 450,000 distinct CDR3 sequences, over 15% of them singletons. Trimming shortened V by 3 bases and J by 1 base, and 15 bases separated the two germline ends. Germline lookup yields CDR1 MNHNY and CDR2 SVGAGI (reference sequence). The CDR3 is 16 residues long. The sequence came from a young man who received the YFV17D yellow fever vaccine. The chain has TRBV6-6 and TRBJ2-5; D may be TRBD2 (7 bases). Sequenced material: PBMCs, taken before the yellow fever booster vaccination. The DNA of the CDR3 is TGTGCCAGCAGTTATCTCGCGGGGGACATCCAAGAGACCCAGTACTTC. Residues: CASSYLAGDIQETQYF.